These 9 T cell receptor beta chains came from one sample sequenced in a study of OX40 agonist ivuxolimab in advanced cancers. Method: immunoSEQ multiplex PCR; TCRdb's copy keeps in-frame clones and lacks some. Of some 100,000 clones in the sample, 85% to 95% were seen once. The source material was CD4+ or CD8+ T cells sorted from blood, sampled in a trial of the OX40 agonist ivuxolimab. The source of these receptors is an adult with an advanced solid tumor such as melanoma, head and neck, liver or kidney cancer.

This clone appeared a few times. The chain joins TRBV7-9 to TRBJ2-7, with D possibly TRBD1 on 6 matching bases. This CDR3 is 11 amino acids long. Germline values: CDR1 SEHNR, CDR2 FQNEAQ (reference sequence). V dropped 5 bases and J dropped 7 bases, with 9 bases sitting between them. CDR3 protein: CASSLGQEQYF. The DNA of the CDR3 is TGTGCCAGCAGCCTAGGACAGGAGCAGTACTTC.

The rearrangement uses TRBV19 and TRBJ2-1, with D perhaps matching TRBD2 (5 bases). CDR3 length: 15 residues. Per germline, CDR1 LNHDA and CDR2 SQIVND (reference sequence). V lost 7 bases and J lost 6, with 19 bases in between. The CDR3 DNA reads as TGTGCCAGTACCCCCCGGGGTGTACCAGGCAATGAGCAGTTCTTC. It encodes CASTPRGVPGNEQFF.

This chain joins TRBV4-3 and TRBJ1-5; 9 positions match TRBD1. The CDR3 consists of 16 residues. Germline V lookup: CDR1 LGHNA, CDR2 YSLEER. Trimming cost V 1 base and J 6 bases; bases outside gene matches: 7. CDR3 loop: CASSQGRQGGGQPQHF. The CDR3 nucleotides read TGCGCCAGCAGCCAAGGCCGACAGGGGGGCGGTCAGCCCCAGCATTTT.

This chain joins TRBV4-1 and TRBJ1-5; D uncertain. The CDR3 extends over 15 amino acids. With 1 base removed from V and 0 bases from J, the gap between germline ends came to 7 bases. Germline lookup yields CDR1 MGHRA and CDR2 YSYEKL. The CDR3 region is CASSQVKNSNQPQHF. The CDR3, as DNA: TGCGCCAGCAGCCAAGTAAAGAATAGCAATCAGCCCCAGCATTTT.

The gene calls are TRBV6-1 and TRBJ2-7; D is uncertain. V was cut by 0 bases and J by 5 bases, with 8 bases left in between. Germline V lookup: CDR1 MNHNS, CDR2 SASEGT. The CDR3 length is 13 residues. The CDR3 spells CASSEAWRHEQYF. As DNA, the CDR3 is TGTGCCAGCAGTGAAGCGTGGCGGCACGAGCAGTACTTC.

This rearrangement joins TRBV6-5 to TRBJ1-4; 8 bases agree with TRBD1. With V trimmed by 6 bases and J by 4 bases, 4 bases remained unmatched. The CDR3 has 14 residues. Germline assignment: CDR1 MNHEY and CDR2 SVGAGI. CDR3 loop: CASRTGAGNEKLFF. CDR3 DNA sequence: TGTGCCAGCAGGACAGGGGCGGGTAATGAAAAACTGTTTTTT.

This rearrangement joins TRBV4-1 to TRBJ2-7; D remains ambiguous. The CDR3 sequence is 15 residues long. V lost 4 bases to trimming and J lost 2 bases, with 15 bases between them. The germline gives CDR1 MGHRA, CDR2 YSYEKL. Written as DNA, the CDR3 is TGCGCCAGCAGCCTTACTGAGACGTTCACCTACGAGCAGTACTTC. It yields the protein CASSLTETFTYEQYF.

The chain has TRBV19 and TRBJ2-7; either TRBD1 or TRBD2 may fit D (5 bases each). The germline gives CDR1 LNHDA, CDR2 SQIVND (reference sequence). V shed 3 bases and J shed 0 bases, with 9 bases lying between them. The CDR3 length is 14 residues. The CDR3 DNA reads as TGTGCCAGTAGTATCGGGACGGACTCCTACGAGCAGTACTTC. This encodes CASSIGTDSYEQYF.

CDR3 amino acids: CASSLAREEDEQYF. The CDR3 DNA sequence: TGTGCCAGCAGCTTAGCGCGGGAGGAGGACGAGCAGTACTTC. The chain joins TRBV7-8 to TRBJ2-7; 8 nucleotides line up with TRBD2. Trimming cost V 0 bases and J 5 bases; bases outside gene matches: 3. Germline-derived CDR1 and CDR2 are SGHVS and FQNEAQ. The CDR3 is 14 amino acids. The full variable domain, with the rest looked up from reference TRBV7-8 and TRBJ2-7, is GAGVSQSPRYKVAKRGQDVALRCDPISGHVSLFWYQQALGQGPEFLTYFQNEAQLDKSGLPSDRFFAERPEGSVSTLKIQRTQQEDSAVYLCASSLAREEDEQYFGPGTRLTVT.